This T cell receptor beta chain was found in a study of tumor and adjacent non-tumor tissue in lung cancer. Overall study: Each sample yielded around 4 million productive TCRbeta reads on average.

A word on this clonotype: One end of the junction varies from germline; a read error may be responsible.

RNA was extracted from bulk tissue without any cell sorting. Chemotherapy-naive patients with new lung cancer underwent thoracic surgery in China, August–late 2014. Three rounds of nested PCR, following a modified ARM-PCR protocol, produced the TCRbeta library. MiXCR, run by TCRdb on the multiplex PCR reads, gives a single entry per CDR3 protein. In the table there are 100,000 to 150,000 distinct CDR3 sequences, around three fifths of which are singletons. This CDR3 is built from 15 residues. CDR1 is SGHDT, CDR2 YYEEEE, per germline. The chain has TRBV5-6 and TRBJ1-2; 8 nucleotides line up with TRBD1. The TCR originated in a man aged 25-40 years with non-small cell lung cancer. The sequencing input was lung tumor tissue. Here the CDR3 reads CATQDRVSASFGYTF. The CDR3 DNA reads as TGTGCCACCCAGGACAGGGTCTCGGCTAGCTTTGGCTACACATTC. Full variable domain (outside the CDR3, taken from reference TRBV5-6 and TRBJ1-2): DAGVTQSPTHLIKTRGQQVTLRCSPKSGHDTVSWYQQALGQGPQFIFQYYEEEERQRGNFPDRFSGHQFPNYSSELNVNALLLGDSALYLCATQDRVSASFGYTFGSGTRLTVV.